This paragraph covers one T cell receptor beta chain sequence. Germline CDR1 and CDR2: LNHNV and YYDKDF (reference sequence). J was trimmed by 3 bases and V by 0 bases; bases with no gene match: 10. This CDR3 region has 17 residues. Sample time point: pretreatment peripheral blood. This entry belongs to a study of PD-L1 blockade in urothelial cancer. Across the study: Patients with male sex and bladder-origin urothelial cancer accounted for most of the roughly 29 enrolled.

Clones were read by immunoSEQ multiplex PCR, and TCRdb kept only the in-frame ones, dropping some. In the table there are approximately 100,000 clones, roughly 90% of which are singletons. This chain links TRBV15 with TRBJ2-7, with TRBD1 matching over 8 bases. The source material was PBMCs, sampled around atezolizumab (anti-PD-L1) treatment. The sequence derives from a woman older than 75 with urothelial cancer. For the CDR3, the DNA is TGTGCCACCAGCAGAGATTATCCCGGACAGGGCAACTACGAGCAGTACTTC. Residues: CATSRDYPGQGNYEQYF.